This T cell receptor beta chain was sequenced for a study of CD8 T cells in ankylosing spondylitis. Concerning this clonotype: Its antigen is not known.

TCRdb re-derived calls from the 5' RACE reads in MiXCR, one entry per CDR3 protein. The sample includes some 840,000 distinct CDR3 sequences, about 12% of them seen just once. Study observations and caveats: Several highly homologous variants formed a TCR beta motif that appeared characteristic of ankylosing spondylitis blood. Several of the motif variants were reported before in synovial fluid and blood from reactive arthritis. Reported data indicate significant enrichment of disease-linked clones within matched ankylosing spondylitis synovial fluid.

The sequencing sample was made of blood, either unsorted or a sorted T cell fraction (not recorded which). The receptor's source is a male donor with ankylosing spondylitis.

The CDR3 is CASTLPQGPTDTQYF. CDR3 nucleotides: TGTGCCAGCACGCTCCCTCAGGGACCCACAGATACGCAGTATTTT. V usage is TRBV27 and J usage is TRBJ2-3, with D perhaps assigned TRBD1 or TRBD2 (5 bases each). The length of the CDR3 is 15 residues. CDR1 and CDR2 from the germline V gene are MNHEY and SMNVEV (reference sequence). V lost 7 bases and J lost 2, with 16 bases in between.